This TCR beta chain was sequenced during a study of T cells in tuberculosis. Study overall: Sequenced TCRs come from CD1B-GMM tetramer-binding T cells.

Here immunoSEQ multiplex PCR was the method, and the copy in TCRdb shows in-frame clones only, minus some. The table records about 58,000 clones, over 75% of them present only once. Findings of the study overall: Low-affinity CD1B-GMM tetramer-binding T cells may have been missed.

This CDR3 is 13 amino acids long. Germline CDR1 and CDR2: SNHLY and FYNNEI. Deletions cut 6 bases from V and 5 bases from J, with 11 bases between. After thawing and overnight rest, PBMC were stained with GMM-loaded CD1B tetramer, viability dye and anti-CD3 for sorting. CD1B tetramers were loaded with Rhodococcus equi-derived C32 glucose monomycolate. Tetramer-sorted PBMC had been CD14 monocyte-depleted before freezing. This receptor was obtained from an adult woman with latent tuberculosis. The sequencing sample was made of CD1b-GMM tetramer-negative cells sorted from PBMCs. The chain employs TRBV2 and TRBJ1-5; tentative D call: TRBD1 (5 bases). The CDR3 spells CASSREEDQPQHF. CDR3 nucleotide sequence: TGTGCCAGCAGCAGGGAAGAGGATCAGCCCCAGCATTTT.